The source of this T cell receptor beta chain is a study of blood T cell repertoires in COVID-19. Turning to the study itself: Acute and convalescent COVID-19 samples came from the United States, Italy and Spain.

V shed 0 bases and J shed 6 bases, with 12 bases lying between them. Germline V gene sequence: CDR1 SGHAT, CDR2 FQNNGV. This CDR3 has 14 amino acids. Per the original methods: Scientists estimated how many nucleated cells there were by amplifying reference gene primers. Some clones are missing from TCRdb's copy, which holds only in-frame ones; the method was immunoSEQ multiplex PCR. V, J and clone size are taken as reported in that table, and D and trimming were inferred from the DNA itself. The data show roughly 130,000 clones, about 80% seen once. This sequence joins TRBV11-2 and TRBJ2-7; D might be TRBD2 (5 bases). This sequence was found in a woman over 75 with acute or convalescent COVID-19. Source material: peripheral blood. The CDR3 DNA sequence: TGTGCCAGCAGCTTAGATCGAGCGGTAGGCGAGCAGTACTTC. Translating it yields CASSLDRAVGEQYF.